A selection of T cell receptor beta chains follows, all from one sample in a study of OX40 agonist ivuxolimab in advanced cancers. Generated by immunoSEQ multiplex PCR, the TCRdb table keeps only in-frame clones and is missing some. This table holds some 31,000 clones, about 89% found once. The specimen was CD4+ or CD8+ T cells sorted from blood, collected in a trial of the OX40 agonist ivuxolimab. These receptors all stem from an adult with an advanced solid tumor such as melanoma, head and neck, liver or kidney cancer. The conserved cysteine and the conserved F or W are not part of the CDR3 here.

v_call | cdr3_length | cdr3_aa
TRBV19 | 12 | ASSIGTGSTEAF
TRBV27 | 13 | ASGPGLSSYNEQF
TRBV4-1 | 19 | ASSQRAWGAGRSGSNQPQH
TRBV9 | 15 | ASSPGTGILLNTEAF
TRBV7-2 | 12 | ASSLYGAGYEQY
TRBV28 | 13 | ASRHWDRLAYEQY
TRBV15 | 16 | ATSLAPRDIYSNQPQH
TRBV6-5 | 13 | ASSSMGLYTGELF
TRBV5-1 | 16 | ASSLTDRDRVPVYEQY
TRBV9 | 15 | ASSAAGSGRGTDTQY
TRBV15 | 16 | ATSSDTQGDYLNSPLH
TRBV5-6 | 13 | ASSPGSSGYNEQF
TRBV28 | 14 | ASSLGLAISYNEQF
TRBV5-6 | 13 | ASSLDAEMNTEAF
TRBV4-3 | 12 | ASSPTSGRNEQF
TRBV7-8 | 11 | ASSLVGGETQY
TRBV30 | 14 | AWSPFWDSNNEKLF
TRBV11-3 | 11 | ASSSRLDNEQF
TRBV7-2 | 12 | ASSLEGVNTEAF
TRBV9 | 14 | ASSVHRGSANEKLF
TRBV11-2 | 11 | ASSLGTAYGYT
TRBV6-5 | 14 | ASSYSKSGSSYEQY
TRBV4-3 | 15 | ASSQDPSGSLLYEQY
TRBV5-4 | 15 | ASSPLVLAGDTDTQY
TRBV15 | 15 | ATSRDGLSGPTDTQY
TRBV7-9 | 15 | ASSLDGWGLARNTIY
TRBV6-5 | 9 | ASSYPPTQY
TRBV27 | 11 | ASRDDIRAEAF
TRBV5-4 | 13 | ASSPGTGGNQPQH
TRBV30 | 11 | AWAGVGITEAF
TRBV28 | 9 | ASKGLNEQF
TRBV19 | 13 | ASTFGAGGTYEQY
TRBV7-7 | 11 | ASSPRWRETQY
TRBV27 | 14 | ASSFSIAGGPYEQY
TRBV13 | 13 | ASSSGPGQGYEQY
TRBV5-6 | 13 | ASSSRTGGFSPLH
TRBV5-4 | 12 | ASTSWGGGYGYT
TRBV2 | 13 | ASSTGVSGANVLT
TRBV7-9 | 13 | ASSLARTSTDTQY
TRBV12-5 | 12 | ASGLWTENSPLH
TRBV11-2 | 13 | ASSLEGQGAYEQY